This TCR beta chain came from a study of long-term antiretroviral therapy in people with HIV. A note on this clone: No antigen is known for it.

Study-wide results and caveats: Control repertoires displayed wider CDR3 length ranges than the HIV repertoires. Pre-ART expanded TRB clones stayed dominant throughout, though often decreasing after ART.

The run of the v3.0 immunoSEQ assay was at survey level. TCRdb's copy holds only in-frame clones and misses some; the assay was immunoSEQ multiplex PCR. In the table there are 17,000 or so clones, roughly 80% of which are singletons. Every participant gave one or more pre-ART and two or more post-ART PBMC samples. Sequencing used unsorted PBMCs, obtained roughly 2.2 years before starting antiretroviral therapy. This TCR derives from a man younger than 45 with HIV.

The CDR3, as DNA: TGTGCCATCCGGGGGAGTAACTCTGGAAACACCATATATTTT. Amino acid sequence: CAIRGSNSGNTIYF. The chain links TRBV10-3 to TRBJ1-3; D is possibly TRBD1 (5 bases). The V gene lost 8 bases and the J gene lost 0 bases, with 11 bases spanning the gap. The CDR3 contains 14 residues. In germline, CDR1 is ENHRY, CDR2 SYGVKD.